This TCR beta chain was obtained from a study of cytomegalovirus exposure and HLA in healthy donors. CDR1 is LNHDA and CDR2 is SQIVND in the germline V gene (reference sequence). V gave up 5 bases and J gave up 5 bases, with 19 bases separating them. This CDR3 contains 16 residues. The protocol was immunoSEQ multiplex PCR, while the TCRdb copy is restricted to in-frame clones and leaves out a portion. The table shows about 40,000 clones, with 80% to 95% occurring only once. V is TRBV19 and J is TRBJ2-1; possibly TRBD1 for D (6 bases). The TCR comes from a woman between 18 and 29 years old in good health and CMV-seronegative. The material sequenced was PBMCs. The CDR3 spells CASSPVGLGAHNEQFF. CDR3 nucleotides: TGTGCCAGTAGTCCCGTGGGATTGGGGGCCCACAATGAGCAGTTCTTC.